The rows below give T cell receptor beta chains drawn from one sample of a study of shared clonotypes between healthy human individuals. Sequenced by immunoSEQ multiplex PCR; TCRdb stores in-frame clones only, minus some. The sample gives millions of clones, about 95% of which show up once; 0.13% is in the top ten. Material: naive CD4+ T cells sorted from blood. These receptors all stem from a man younger than 35 in good health. CDR3s include the opening cysteine and the closing phenylalanine or tryptophan. D genes are given only for firm matches. Where a row states a size, it is once, few, many or the class of an expanded clone; other rows omit it.

v_gene,j_gene,abundance,d_gene,CDR3aa,CDR3nt
TRBV7-2,TRBJ2-5,-,TRBD2,CASSLDGTSGGASQYF,TGTGCCAGCAGCTTAGATGGGACTAGCGGGGGTGCGTCCCAGTACTTC
TRBV5-1,TRBJ1-4,-,-,CASSLGQINEKLFF,TGCGCCAGCAGCTTGGGGCAGATAAATGAAAAACTGTTTTTT
TRBV30,TRBJ2-5,-,TRBD1,CAWSVRRGETQYF,TGTGCCTGGAGTGTACGCAGGGGGGAGACCCAGTACTTC
TRBV29-1,TRBJ2-1,-,-,CSVEFGGGPTGEQFF,TGCAGCGTTGAATTTGGAGGGGGGCCTACGGGTGAGCAGTTCTTC
TRBV5-6,TRBJ2-3,-,-,CASSDRQTPVFGTQYF,TGTGCCAGCAGCGATCGTCAAACCCCCGTTTTTGGTACGCAGTATTTT
TRBV28,TRBJ1-1,-,-,CASDMGTEAFF,TGTGCCAGCGACATGGGGACTGAAGCTTTCTTT
TRBV6-5,TRBJ1-1,once,-,CASSLNGPPLNTEAFF,TGTGCCAGCAGTTTAAACGGACCACCGTTAAACACTGAAGCTTTCTTT
TRBV6-6,TRBJ1-2,-,-,CASIQSWSTGGIYTF,TGTGCCAGCATCCAGTCGTGGTCGACTGGTGGTATATACACCTTC
TRBV2,TRBJ1-5,-,-,CASSEAPALPQHF,TGTGCCAGCAGTGAGGCCCCAGCGCTGCCCCAGCATTTT
TRBV5-1,TRBJ2-1,-,-,CASSPSPSSYNEQFF,TGCGCCAGCAGCCCTAGCCCGAGCTCCTACAATGAGCAGTTCTTC
TRBV4-3,TRBJ1-4,-,-,CASSQFTGIATNEKLFF,TGCGCCAGCAGCCAATTTACAGGGATTGCAACTAATGAAAAACTGTTTTTT
TRBV6-1,TRBJ2-7,once,-,CASSEYDRREQYF,TGTGCCAGCAGTGAATACGACCGTAGGGAGCAGTACTTC
TRBV6-5,TRBJ2-2,-,-,CASSRGQYPGELFF,TGTGCCAGCAGTCGTGGACAGTATCCCGGGGAGCTGTTTTTT
TRBV19,TRBJ2-1,-,-,CASSIRDGITYNEQFF,TGTGCCAGTAGTATACGGGACGGGATTACCTACAATGAGCAGTTCTTC
TRBV5-1,TRBJ2-7,-,-,CASSSTGNYEQYF,TGCGCCAGCAGCTCGACAGGAAACTACGAGCAGTACTTC
TRBV4-1,TRBJ2-7,-,TRBD2,CASTTGLAGDYEQYF,TGCGCCAGCACCACGGGACTAGCGGGGGACTACGAGCAGTACTTC
TRBV7-2,TRBJ1-2,-,-,CASSFARLYGYTF,TGTGCCAGCAGCTTCGCCAGGTTGTATGGCTACACCTTC
TRBV7-2,TRBJ2-2,once,-,CASKGTSNTGELFF,TGTGCCAGCAAAGGGACTTCGAACACCGGGGAGCTGTTTTTT
TRBV6-1,TRBJ2-7,-,-,CASSISQGWYEQYF,TGTGCCAGCAGCATATCACAGGGCTGGTACGAGCAGTACTTC
TRBV28,TRBJ1-6,-,-,CASSPSRGSNSPLHF,TGTGCCAGCAGTCCCAGTCGGGGTAGTAATTCACCCCTCCACTTT